The clone carrying this T cell receptor (beta chain) was counted between two and nine times. Its matching antigen is unknown. These data belong to a study of neurological immune-mediated disorders. In TCRdb, the 5' RACE reads were re-called with MiXCR into one record per CDR3 protein. The sample has roughly 36,000 distinct CDR3 sequences, around 14% seen once. Regarding the study as a whole: Private repertoires in all groups were suggested, as expanded clones shared no CDR3 amino acid sequences across subjects.

Germline CDR1 DFQATT, CDR2 SNEGSKA (reference sequence). After removal of 5 bases from V and 2 bases from J, the junction contained 8 bases not matched to a gene. The CDR3 totals 16 residues. The sequence was collected from a woman aged 45-59 years with HTLV-1-associated myelopathy (HAM/TSP). The sequencing input was PBMCs. The rearrangement uses TRBV20-1 and TRBJ2-3; 12 nucleotides line up with TRBD2. The CDR3 sequence is CSAVHSSGGATDTQYF. CDR3 bases: TGCAGTGCTGTCCACTCTAGCGGGGGGGCCACAGATACGCAGTATTTT.